This T cell receptor beta chain appears in the sequencing data of a study of T cells after yellow fever vaccination. J lost 0 bases, V lost 1 base, and 14 bases had no gene match. The V gene's germline CDR1 is DFQATT and CDR2 SNEGSKA (reference sequence). The CDR3 spans 19 residues. General study results and limits: Contamination of FACS-sorted repertoires by abundant clonotypes from the bulk population could occur.

The study made its TCR cDNA through 5'RACE template switching. That step introduced a universal primer site along with UMIs. TCRdb redid the calling of the 5' RACE reads with MiXCR, one entry per CDR3 protein. Of nearly 550,000 distinct CDR3 sequences listed, 15% to 20% are singletons. As for this clonotype: Its antigen is unknown.

The genes are TRBV20-1 and TRBJ2-1; TRBD2 matches at 8 bases. The material was PBMCs, obtained 15 days after the yellow fever booster vaccination. The clonotype was recovered from a man younger than 45 who received the YFV17D yellow fever vaccine. The CDR3 DNA is TGCAGTGCTAGAGCAAACCGCCCTAGCGGGCCCCTCTCCTACAATGAGCAGTTCTTC. Translating it yields CSARANRPSGPLSYNEQFF.